This T cell receptor beta chain was obtained from a study of blood T cell repertoires in COVID-19. Method: immunoSEQ multiplex PCR; TCRdb's copy keeps in-frame clones and lacks some. In the table there are 290,000 or so clones, 90% of which are singletons. The length of the CDR3 is 14 residues. J lost 7 bases, V lost 5 bases, and 6 bases had no gene match. Germline V gene data show CDR1 as LNHDA and CDR2 as SQIVND (reference sequence). This clone was recorded only once. This sequence was found in a woman aged 25-40 years who had recovered from COVID-19. The J gene is TRBJ1-5, the V gene TRBV19; 9 bases line up with TRBD1. The sequencing input was PBMCs or T cells enriched from blood (not recorded which). Here the CDR3 DNA reads TGTGCCAGTAGTCGGGACAGGGAGGGCCAGCCCCAGCATTTT. Translating it yields CASSRDREGQPQHF.